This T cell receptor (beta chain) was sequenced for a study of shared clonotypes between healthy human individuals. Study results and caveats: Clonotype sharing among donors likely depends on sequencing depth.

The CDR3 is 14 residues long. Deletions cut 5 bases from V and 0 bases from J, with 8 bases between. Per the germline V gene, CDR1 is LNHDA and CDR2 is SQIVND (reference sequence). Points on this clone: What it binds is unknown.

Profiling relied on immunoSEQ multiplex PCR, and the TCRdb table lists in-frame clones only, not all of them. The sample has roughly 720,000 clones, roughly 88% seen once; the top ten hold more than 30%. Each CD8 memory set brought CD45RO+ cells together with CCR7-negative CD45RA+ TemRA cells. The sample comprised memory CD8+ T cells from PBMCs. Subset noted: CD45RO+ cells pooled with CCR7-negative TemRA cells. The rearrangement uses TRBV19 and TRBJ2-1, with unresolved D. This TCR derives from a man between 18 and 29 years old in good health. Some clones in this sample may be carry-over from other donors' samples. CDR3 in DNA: TGTGCCAGTAGTTTCCCCGGCTCCTACAATGAGCAGTTCTTC. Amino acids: CASSFPGSYNEQFF.